One sample yielded the 13 T cell receptor beta chains listed below, sequenced in a study. TCRdb reanalysed the 5' RACE reads using MiXCR and keeps one entry per CDR3 protein. The sample carries about 40,000 distinct CDR3 sequences, 15% to 20% recorded once. The sequencing input was naive CD4+ T cells sorted from a lymph node. The subset denotes: naive CD4+ T cells, CD4+CD45RA+CD25-. The receptors originated from a female donor with breast cancer.

The rearrangement uses TRBV29-1 and TRBJ1-4; 8 bases map to TRBD1. This CDR3 spans 12 amino acids. CDR1 is SQVTM and CDR2 is ANQGSEA in the germline V gene. The trim removed 7 bases at V and 7 bases at J, leaving 5 bases unmatched. Written as DNA, the CDR3 is TGCAGCGCAGGGGGCGCGTTTGAAAAACTGTTTTTT. Encoded protein: CSAGGAFEKLFF.

The gene calls are TRBV20-1 and TRBJ1-1; 7 nucleotides align to TRBD1. The germline gives CDR1 DFQATT, CDR2 SNEGSKA (reference sequence). After removal of 5 bases from V and 0 bases from J, the junction contained 6 bases not matched to a gene. The CDR3 contains 14 residues. CDR3: CSARRDSLNTEAFF. As DNA, the CDR3 is TGCAGTGCTCGGCGGGACAGCTTGAACACTGAAGCTTTCTTT.

This clonotype occurred many times. V is TRBV5-4 and J is TRBJ2-1; TRBD1 or TRBD2 may be the D gene (5 bases each). V gave up 0 bases and J gave up 6 bases, with 13 bases separating them. The germline CDR1 and CDR2 sequences are SGHNT and YYREEE (reference sequence). The CDR3 totals 15 residues. The CDR3: CASSLAGPTGNEQFF. For the CDR3, the DNA is TGTGCCAGCAGCTTGGCGGGACCGACGGGCAATGAGCAGTTCTTC.

The rearrangement links TRBV11-3 to TRBJ2-1; 7 bases align to TRBD2. The CDR3 is made up of 16 amino acids. Trimming took 0 bases from V and 7 from J; bases not matched to a gene: 9. Germline V gene data show CDR1 as SGHNT and CDR2 as YENEEA. The CDR3, as DNA: TGTGCCAGCAGCTTAGACCCCACGACTAGCCGGAATGAGCAGTTCTTC. Protein sequence: CASSLDPTTSRNEQFF. The entire variable domain, with the rest obtained from reference TRBV11-3 and TRBJ2-1, is as follows: EAGVVQSPRYKIIEKKQPVAFWCNPISGHNTLYWYLQNLGQGPELLIRYENEEAVDDSQLPKDRFSAERLKGVDSTLKIQPAELGDSAVYLCASSLDPTTSRNEQFFGPGTRLTVL.

The table lists this clonotype with a few counts. The V call is TRBV4-1, the J call TRBJ1-5; 7 nucleotides line up with TRBD1. V was clipped by 5 bases and J by 0 bases; unmatched bases: 7. In germline, CDR1 is MGHRA, CDR2 YSYEKL. The CDR3 is 16 residues long. As DNA, the CDR3 is TGCGCCAGCAGCTCGCGACAGGGAATTAGCAATCAGCCCCAGCATTTT. The encoded protein is CASSSRQGISNQPQHF.

This clonotype was seen at least ten times. The V gene is TRBV5-1, the J gene TRBJ1-1, with D perhaps matching TRBD1 (5 bases). The germline CDR1 and CDR2 sequences are SGHRS and YFSETQ. This CDR3 region has 13 residues. Trimming cost V 4 bases and J 2 bases, with 9 bases left between them. In nucleotides, the CDR3 is TGCGCCAGCAGCATGCAGGGTAACACTGAAGCTTTCTTT. Amino acid sequence: CASSMQGNTEAFF.

This clonotype was detected once. The chain links TRBV6-5 to TRBJ1-6; 9 nucleotides match TRBD1. The CDR3 consists of 18 residues. V shed 0 bases and J 8 bases; nucleotides not matched to a gene: 11. The germline CDR1 and CDR2 sequences are MNHEY and SVGAGI. CDR3 nucleotide sequence: TGTGCCAGCAGTTACTCACTAATCCCCGGGACAGGGCATTCACCCCTCCACTTT. Amino acids: CASSYSLIPGTGHSPLHF.

In its sample, this clonotype was seen a few times. The V and J genes are TRBV5-1 and TRBJ2-1, with no clear D. CDR3 length: 12 residues. The germline V gene encodes CDR1 SGHRS and CDR2 YFSETQ. V gave up 3 bases and J gave up 7 bases, with 8 bases separating them. The CDR3 nucleotides read TGCGCCAGCAGCTCCCTGTTTAATGAGCAGTTCTTC. It yields the protein CASSSLFNEQFF.

This clonotype was detected ten times or more. The chain couples TRBV20-1 to TRBJ2-2; 8 bases are a match to TRBD1. The CDR3 covers 14 residues. CDR1 is DFQATT and CDR2 is SNEGSKA in the germline V gene (reference sequence). CDR3 region: CSASGTGRTGELFF. CDR3 nucleotides: TGCAGCGCTTCCGGGACAGGCCGCACCGGGGAGCTGTTTTTT.

On this clonotype itself: A much larger clone differs from this one at a single base, so this may be a read error. Likely a read error: the CDR3 ends without its conserved phenylalanine or tryptophan. The chain carries TRBV6-2 or TRBV6-3 and TRBJ1-5; possibly TRBD1 for D (6 bases). Germline CDR1 reads MNHEY; CDR2 reads SVGEGT. V gave up 4 bases and J gave up 7 bases, with 14 bases separating them. This CDR3 has 14 residues. The CDR3 protein is CASSSPRRGQPQHL. CDR3 DNA sequence: TGTGCCAGCAGTTCCCCGCGGAGGGGGCAGCCCCAGCATCTT.

This clonotype was found a few times. The chain joins TRBV9 to TRBJ2-7, with D perhaps being TRBD1 or TRBD2 (5 bases each). V lost 4 bases and J 3 bases, leaving 8 bases between the germline ends. CDR1 SGDLS and CDR2 YYNGEE come from the germline V gene. The CDR3 length is 12 residues. CDR3 in amino acids: CASSRDGYEQYF. DNA for the CDR3: TGTGCCAGCAGCCGGGACGGCTACGAGCAGTACTTC.

The rearrangement uses TRBV5-4 and TRBJ2-3; TRBD1 matches 7 bases. The CDR3 length is 14 residues. Germline V gene data show CDR1 as SGHNT and CDR2 as YYREEE (reference sequence). Unmatched junction bases numbered 3, after V lost 3 bases and J lost 2 bases. CDR3 sequence reads: CASSSDRVTDTQYF. The CDR3 DNA sequence: TGTGCCAGCAGCTCCGACAGGGTCACAGATACGCAGTATTTT.

This clonotype was seen a handful of times. The rearrangement links TRBV7-8 to TRBJ2-1; D is undetermined. The CDR3 is made up of 15 amino acids. V lost 3 bases and J 5 bases, leaving 14 bases between the germline ends. Per germline, CDR1 SGHVS and CDR2 FQNEAQ. The CDR3 protein is CASSFSRLTDNEQFF. CDR3 bases: TGTGCCAGCAGCTTTAGCCGACTGACCGACAATGAGCAGTTCTTC. The complete variable domain, with remaining parts taken from reference TRBV7-8 and TRBJ2-1, reads GAGVSQSPRYKVAKRGQDVALRCDPISGHVSLFWYQQALGQGPEFLTYFQNEAQLDKSGLPSDRFFAERPEGSVSTLKIQRTQQEDSAVYLCASSFSRLTDNEQFFGPGTRLTVL.